The rows below give T cell receptor beta chains drawn from one sample of a study of cytomegalovirus exposure and HLA in healthy donors. The table came from immunoSEQ multiplex PCR; TCRdb's copy has only in-frame clones and leaves some out. The repertoire consists of roughly 150,000 clones, with approximately 91% occurring once and the leading ten covering about 0.65%. The sequencing sample was made of PBMCs. All receptors derive from a man aged 18-30 years in good health and CMV-seronegative. CDR3s include the opening cysteine and the closing phenylalanine or tryptophan. D genes are given only for firm matches. Clone size, where shown, is once, few, many, or a class for clones that have expanded.

j_gene: TRBJ1-1; v_gene: TRBV9; d_gene: -; abundance: -; CDR3aa: CASSESTGFETEAFF; CDR3nt: TGTGCCAGCAGCGAAAGTACAGGGTTTGAGACTGAAGCTTTCTTT
j_gene: TRBJ2-3; v_gene: TRBV30; d_gene: TRBD2; abundance: few; CDR3aa: CAWSVLHGGTDTQYF; CDR3nt: TGTGCCTGGAGTGTACTGCACGGGGGGACAGATACGCAGTATTTT
j_gene: TRBJ2-6; v_gene: TRBV6-5; d_gene: TRBD1; abundance: -; CDR3aa: CASSYGQGAGANVLTF; CDR3nt: TGTGCCAGCAGTTACGGACAGGGGGCTGGGGCCAACGTCCTGACTTTC
j_gene: TRBJ2-3; v_gene: TRBV6-1; d_gene: TRBD1; abundance: -; CDR3aa: CASSDGQQGSDTQYF; CDR3nt: TGTGCCAGCAGTGACGGCCAACAGGGGTCAGATACGCAGTATTTT
j_gene: TRBJ1-5; v_gene: TRBV7-8; d_gene: -; abundance: -; CDR3aa: CASSLSDSLNQPQHF; CDR3nt: TGTGCCAGCAGCCTATCTGACAGTTTAAATCAGCCCCAGCATTTT
j_gene: TRBJ2-5; v_gene: TRBV6-6; d_gene: TRBD1; abundance: -; CDR3aa: CASSSRDRGEETQYF; CDR3nt: TGTGCCAGCAGTTCCCGGGACAGGGGGGAAGAGACCCAGTACTTC
j_gene: TRBJ2-3; v_gene: TRBV7-8; d_gene: TRBD2; abundance: -; CDR3aa: CASSLGTSGRIRDTQYF; CDR3nt: TGTGCCAGCAGCTTAGGGACTAGCGGGAGAATCAGGGATACGCAGTATTTT
j_gene: TRBJ1-5; v_gene: TRBV23-1; d_gene: TRBD1; abundance: -; CDR3aa: CASSKSLTPKGQMGQPQHF; CDR3nt: TGCGCCAGCAGTAAGTCGCTAACCCCCAAGGGACAGATGGGCCAGCCCCAGCATTTT
j_gene: TRBJ2-3; v_gene: TRBV5-4; d_gene: -; abundance: -; CDR3aa: CASSRERTFTDTQYF; CDR3nt: TGTGCCAGCAGCCGTGAGAGGACTTTCACAGATACGCAGTATTTT
j_gene: TRBJ1-3; v_gene: TRBV9; d_gene: TRBD1; abundance: -; CDR3aa: CASSAQQKQGRGNTIYF; CDR3nt: TGTGCCAGCAGCGCCCAGCAGAAACAGGGGCGTGGAAACACCATATATTTT
j_gene: TRBJ2-7; v_gene: TRBV9; d_gene: -; abundance: once; CDR3aa: CASSYGQFSYEQYF; CDR3nt: TGTGCCAGCAGCTACGGACAGTTCTCCTACGAGCAGTACTTC
j_gene: TRBJ1-5; v_gene: TRBV5-4; d_gene: TRBD1; abundance: -; CDR3aa: CASSLEPAGQGLQPQHF; CDR3nt: TGTGCCAGCAGCTTGGAACCGGCGGGACAGGGTCTACAGCCCCAGCATTTT
j_gene: TRBJ2-3; v_gene: TRBV7-8; d_gene: TRBD2; abundance: -; CDR3aa: CASSLLSFDGRARRTQYF; CDR3nt: TGTGCCAGCAGCTTACTATCTTTTGACGGGAGGGCCAGGCGTACGCAGTATTTT
j_gene: TRBJ1-1; v_gene: TRBV10-1; d_gene: TRBD1; abundance: -; CDR3aa: CASSPTGVGNTEAFF; CDR3nt: TGCGCCAGCAGTCCGACAGGGGTAGGGAACACTGAAGCTTTCTTT
j_gene: TRBJ2-3; v_gene: TRBV19; d_gene: -; abundance: -; CDR3aa: CASSGSGASTDTQYF; CDR3nt: TGTGCCAGTAGTGGGTCAGGGGCTAGCACAGATACGCAGTATTTT
j_gene: TRBJ2-1; v_gene: TRBV4-3; d_gene: TRBD2; abundance: -; CDR3aa: CASSGSRTSGRRNEQFF; CDR3nt: TGCGCCAGCTCCGGTTCGAGGACTAGCGGGAGAAGGAATGAGCAGTTCTTC
j_gene: TRBJ2-7; v_gene: TRBV19; d_gene: TRBD1; abundance: -; CDR3aa: CASRDRDSSYEQYF; CDR3nt: TGTGCCAGTAGAGACCGGGACAGCTCCTACGAGCAGTACTTC
j_gene: TRBJ2-3; v_gene: TRBV7-7; d_gene: TRBD1; abundance: -; CDR3aa: CASSPTGTGQGDTQYF; CDR3nt: TGTGCCAGCAGCCCTACAGGGACAGGGCAGGGGGATACGCAGTATTTT
j_gene: TRBJ1-4; v_gene: TRBV7-2; d_gene: -; abundance: -; CDR3aa: CASSFFSPGLATNEKLFF; CDR3nt: TGTGCCAGCAGCTTTTTCTCGCCAGGGCTTGCAACTAATGAAAAACTGTTTTTT
j_gene: TRBJ1-2; v_gene: TRBV28; d_gene: -; abundance: -; CDR3aa: CASSQDSPNYGYTF; CDR3nt: TGTGCCAGCAGTCAAGACAGCCCTAACTATGGCTACACCTTC
j_gene: TRBJ1-1; v_gene: TRBV6-5; d_gene: -; abundance: -; CDR3aa: CASSSNRVRDTEAFF; CDR3nt: TGTGCCAGCAGCTCTAACAGGGTGAGGGACACTGAAGCTTTCTTT
j_gene: TRBJ2-7; v_gene: TRBV14; d_gene: -; abundance: -; CDR3aa: CASSQAGTFSSYEQYF; CDR3nt: TGTGCCAGCAGCCAAGCGGGGACATTTAGCTCCTACGAGCAGTACTTC
j_gene: TRBJ1-5; v_gene: TRBV12-5; d_gene: TRBD1; abundance: many; CDR3aa: CASGSQGANQPQHF; CDR3nt: TGTGCTAGTGGGTCACAGGGGGCCAATCAGCCCCAGCATTTT
j_gene: TRBJ2-3; v_gene: TRBV27; d_gene: -; abundance: -; CDR3aa: CASSLSPLGDTQYF; CDR3nt: TGTGCCAGCAGTTTATCCCCACTGGGAGACACGCAGTATTTT
j_gene: TRBJ2-2; v_gene: TRBV15; d_gene: TRBD2; abundance: -; CDR3aa: CATATSGAFSGELFF; CDR3nt: TGTGCCACCGCTACCAGCGGGGCTTTTTCCGGGGAGCTGTTTTTT
j_gene: TRBJ2-1; v_gene: TRBV5-1; d_gene: -; abundance: -; CDR3aa: CASSLTGVVNEQFF; CDR3nt: TGCGCCAGCAGCTTGACGGGAGTAGTCAATGAGCAGTTCTTC
j_gene: TRBJ1-2; v_gene: TRBV30; d_gene: -; abundance: -; CDR3aa: CAWSHLGQGNYGYTF; CDR3nt: TGTGCCTGGAGTCACCTCGGGCAGGGTAACTATGGCTACACCTTC
j_gene: TRBJ1-1; v_gene: TRBV7-9; d_gene: -; abundance: -; CDR3aa: CASSLVNSLNTEAFF; CDR3nt: TGTGCCAGCAGCTTAGTGAACAGCTTGAACACTGAAGCTTTCTTT
j_gene: TRBJ2-1; v_gene: TRBV15; d_gene: TRBD2; abundance: -; CDR3aa: CATSRPIAGIYNEQFF; CDR3nt: TGTGCCACCAGCAGGCCCATAGCGGGAATCTACAATGAGCAGTTCTTC
j_gene: TRBJ1-2; v_gene: TRBV6-6; d_gene: -; abundance: -; CDR3aa: CASTAPQGTIYGYTF; CDR3nt: TGTGCCAGCACCGCCCCACAGGGAACAATCTATGGCTACACCTTC
j_gene: TRBJ1-1; v_gene: TRBV9; d_gene: -; abundance: once; CDR3aa: CASSVATGDFEAFF; CDR3nt: TGTGCCAGCAGCGTAGCTACGGGGGACTTTGAAGCTTTCTTT
j_gene: TRBJ2-3; v_gene: TRBV7-9; d_gene: -; abundance: -; CDR3aa: CASSLAGLGDTQYF; CDR3nt: TGTGCCAGCAGCTTAGCGGGGCTGGGAGATACGCAGTATTTT
j_gene: TRBJ2-1; v_gene: TRBV7-2; d_gene: TRBD2; abundance: -; CDR3aa: CASSSGLARPEQFF; CDR3nt: TGTGCCAGCAGCTCGGGACTAGCTAGACCCGAGCAGTTCTTC
j_gene: TRBJ1-4; v_gene: TRBV19; d_gene: TRBD1; abundance: -; CDR3aa: CASRQDRGGGKLFF; CDR3nt: TGTGCCAGTAGGCAAGACAGGGGTGGTGGAAAACTGTTTTTT
j_gene: TRBJ1-5; v_gene: TRBV7-9; d_gene: -; abundance: -; CDR3aa: CASSSSPAQPQHF; CDR3nt: TGTGCCAGCAGCTCTAGCCCGGCTCAGCCCCAGCATTTT
j_gene: TRBJ1-1; v_gene: TRBV18; d_gene: TRBD1; abundance: -; CDR3aa: CASSRDRGYAFF; CDR3nt: TGTGCCAGCTCACGCGACAGGGGGTACGCTTTCTTT
j_gene: TRBJ1-2; v_gene: TRBV10-3; d_gene: -; abundance: -; CDR3aa: CAISPTAASYGYTF; CDR3nt: TGTGCCATCAGCCCGACAGCAGCTTCCTATGGCTACACCTTC
j_gene: TRBJ1-1; v_gene: TRBV5-1; d_gene: TRBD1; abundance: -; CDR3aa: CASSSWGQGLDTEAFF; CDR3nt: TGCGCCAGCAGCTCTTGGGGACAGGGATTAGACACTGAAGCTTTCTTT
j_gene: TRBJ2-1; v_gene: TRBV10-1; d_gene: -; abundance: -; CDR3aa: CASSESPVNNEQFF; CDR3nt: TGCGCCAGCAGTGAGTCACCAGTTAACAATGAGCAGTTCTTC
j_gene: TRBJ2-1; v_gene: TRBV30; d_gene: TRBD1; abundance: -; CDR3aa: CAWSLGQGTNEQFF; CDR3nt: TGTGCCTGGAGCTTGGGACAGGGGACTAATGAGCAGTTCTTC
j_gene: TRBJ1-1; v_gene: TRBV30; d_gene: -; abundance: -; CDR3aa: CAWSGQAGYTEAFF; CDR3nt: TGTGCCTGGAGTGGACAGGCAGGGTACACTGAAGCTTTCTTT
j_gene: TRBJ2-5; v_gene: TRBV19; d_gene: -; abundance: -; CDR3aa: CASSMVLASVGKETQYF; CDR3nt: TGTGCCAGTAGTATGGTGCTGGCTAGCGTCGGTAAAGAGACCCAGTACTTC
j_gene: TRBJ2-1; v_gene: TRBV29-1; d_gene: -; abundance: -; CDR3aa: CSARYGQSSYNEQFF; CDR3nt: TGCAGCGCCAGGTACGGACAGAGCTCCTACAATGAGCAGTTCTTC
j_gene: TRBJ1-2; v_gene: TRBV6-5; d_gene: -; abundance: -; CDR3aa: CASSWYRGSDYGYTF; CDR3nt: TGTGCCAGCAGTTGGTATAGGGGGTCGGACTATGGCTACACCTTC
j_gene: TRBJ2-1; v_gene: TRBV2; d_gene: TRBD2; abundance: -; CDR3aa: CASTRDYLNNEQFF; CDR3nt: TGTGCCAGCACCCGGGACTACCTTAACAATGAGCAGTTCTTC